The clone carrying this T cell receptor beta chain was seen at least ten times. TCRdb fed the RACE reads into MiXCR, producing one record per CDR3 protein. Of over 55,000 distinct CDR3 sequences in the sample, 11% were seen once. The V and J ends lost 1 base and 4 bases respectively, with 11 bases between them. CDR1 and CDR2 from the germline V gene are DFQATT and SNEGSKA (reference sequence). The CDR3 totals 13 residues. Regarding time point: patch test 3, about 24 weeks after DPC sensitization. Treatment of the sample: therapeutic diphenylcyclopropenone sensitization with weekly scalp DPC. Total RNA extraction was carried out from unfractionated whole blood. These data are taken from a study of human T cells and chemical hapten exposure. On the study more broadly: All patients underwent weekly scalp dosing with diphenylcyclopropenone for the full roughly 25-week study.

The chain recombines TRBV20-1 with TRBJ2-7; maybe TRBD2 (5 bases). This receptor was taken from a woman aged 50 to 60 with alopecia areata. Some clones in this sample may be carry-over from other donors' samples. The source material was whole blood, sampled in connection with sensitization to the hapten diphenylcyclopropenone (DPC). The CDR3 nucleotides read TGCAGTGCTAGAGCCCCTAGCAAGTACGAGCAGTACTTC. Protein product: CSARAPSKYEQYF.